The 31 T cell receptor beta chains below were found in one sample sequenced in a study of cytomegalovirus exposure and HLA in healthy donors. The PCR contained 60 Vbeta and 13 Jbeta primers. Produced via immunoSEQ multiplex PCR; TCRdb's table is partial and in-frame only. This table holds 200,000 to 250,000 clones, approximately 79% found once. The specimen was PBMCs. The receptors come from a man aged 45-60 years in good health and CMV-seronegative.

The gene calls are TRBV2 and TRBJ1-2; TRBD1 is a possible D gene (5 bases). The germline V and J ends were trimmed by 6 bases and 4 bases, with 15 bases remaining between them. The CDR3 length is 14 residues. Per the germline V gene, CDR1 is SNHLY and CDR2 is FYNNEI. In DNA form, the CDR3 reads TGTGCCAGCAGAGGGGTCCTAAGGACCTATGGCTACACCTTC. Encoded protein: CASRGVLRTYGYTF.

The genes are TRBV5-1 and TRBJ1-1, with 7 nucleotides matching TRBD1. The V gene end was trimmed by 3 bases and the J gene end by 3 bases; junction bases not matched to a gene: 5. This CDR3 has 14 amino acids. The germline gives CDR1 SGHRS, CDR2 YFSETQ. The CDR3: CASSSQGWYTEAFF. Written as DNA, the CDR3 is TGCGCCAGCAGCTCACAGGGGTGGTACACTGAAGCTTTCTTT. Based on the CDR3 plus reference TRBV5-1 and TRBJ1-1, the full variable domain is KAGVTQTPRYLIKTRGQQVTLSCSPISGHRSVSWYQQTPGQGLQFLFEYFSETQRNKGNFPGRFSGRQFSNSRSEMNVSTLELGDSALYLCASSSQGWYTEAFFGQGTRLTVV.

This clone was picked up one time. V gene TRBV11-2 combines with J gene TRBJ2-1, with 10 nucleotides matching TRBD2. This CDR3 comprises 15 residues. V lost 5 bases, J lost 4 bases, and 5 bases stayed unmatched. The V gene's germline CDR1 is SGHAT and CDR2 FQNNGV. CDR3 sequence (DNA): TGTGCCAGCAGCCCTCTAGCGGGAGTGTACAATGAGCAGTTCTTC. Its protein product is CASSPLAGVYNEQFF.

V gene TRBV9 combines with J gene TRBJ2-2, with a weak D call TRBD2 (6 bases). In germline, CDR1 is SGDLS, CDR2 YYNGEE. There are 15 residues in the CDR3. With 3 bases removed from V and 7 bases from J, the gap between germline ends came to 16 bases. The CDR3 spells CASSAPSAPGGELFF. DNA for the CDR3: TGTGCCAGCAGCGCCCCTAGCGCCCCGGGCGGGGAGCTGTTTTTT. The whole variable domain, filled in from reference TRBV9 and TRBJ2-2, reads DSGVTQTPKHLITATGQRVTLRCSPRSGDLSVYWYQQSLDQGLQFLIQYYNGEERAKGNILERFSAQQFPDLHSELNLSSLELGDSALYFCASSAPSAPGGELFFGEGSRLTVL.

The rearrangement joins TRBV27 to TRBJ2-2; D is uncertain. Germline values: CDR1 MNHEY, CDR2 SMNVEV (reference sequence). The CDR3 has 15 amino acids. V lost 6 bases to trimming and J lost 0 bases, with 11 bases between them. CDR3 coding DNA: TGTGCCAGCAGCTCCATGTGGCCGAACACCGGGGAGCTGTTTTTT. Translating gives CASSSMWPNTGELFF.

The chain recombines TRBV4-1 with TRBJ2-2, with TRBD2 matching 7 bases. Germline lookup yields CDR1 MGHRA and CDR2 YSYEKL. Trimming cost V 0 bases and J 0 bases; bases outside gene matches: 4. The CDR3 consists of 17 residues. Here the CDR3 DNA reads TGCGCCAGCAGCCAAGATCGACTAGCAGCGAACACCGGGGAGCTGTTTTTT. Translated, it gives CASSQDRLAANTGELFF.

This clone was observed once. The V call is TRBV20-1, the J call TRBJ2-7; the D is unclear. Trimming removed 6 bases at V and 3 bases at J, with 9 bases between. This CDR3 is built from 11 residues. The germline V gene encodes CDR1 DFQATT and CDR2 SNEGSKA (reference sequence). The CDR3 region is CSARKNYEQYF. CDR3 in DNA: TGCAGTGCCAGGAAGAACTACGAGCAGTACTTC.

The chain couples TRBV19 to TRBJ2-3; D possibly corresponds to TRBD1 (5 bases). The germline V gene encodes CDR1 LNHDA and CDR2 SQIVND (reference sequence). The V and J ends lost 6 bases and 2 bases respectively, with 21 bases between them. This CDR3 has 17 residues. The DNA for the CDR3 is TGTGCCAGTAGCCTCCGCACAGGTTCGTCCTCCACAGATACGCAGTATTTT. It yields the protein CASSLRTGSSSTDTQYF.

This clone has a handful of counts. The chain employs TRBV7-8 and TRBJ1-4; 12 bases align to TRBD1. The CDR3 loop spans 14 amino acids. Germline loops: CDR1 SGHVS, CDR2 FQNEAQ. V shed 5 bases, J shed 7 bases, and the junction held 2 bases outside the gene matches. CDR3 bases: TGTGCCAGCAGCCGGGACAGGGGGCCTGAAAAACTGTTTTTT. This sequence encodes CASSRDRGPEKLFF.

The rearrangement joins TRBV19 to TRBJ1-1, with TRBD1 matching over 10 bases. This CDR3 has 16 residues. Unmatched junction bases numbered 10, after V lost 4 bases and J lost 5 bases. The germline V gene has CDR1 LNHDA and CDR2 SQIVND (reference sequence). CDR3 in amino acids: CASSSRDRGEGTEAFF. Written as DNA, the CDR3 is TGTGCCAGTAGTAGCCGGGACAGGGGCGAGGGGACTGAAGCTTTCTTT.

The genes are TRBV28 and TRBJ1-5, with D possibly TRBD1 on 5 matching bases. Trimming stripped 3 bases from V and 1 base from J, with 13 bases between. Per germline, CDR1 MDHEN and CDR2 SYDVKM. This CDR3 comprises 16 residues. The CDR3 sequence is CASSFIGGGSNQPQHF. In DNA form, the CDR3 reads TGTGCCAGCAGTTTTATCGGGGGGGGGAGCAATCAGCCCCAGCATTTT. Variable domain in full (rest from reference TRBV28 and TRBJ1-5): DVKVTQSSRYLVKRTGEKVFLECVQDMDHENMFWYRQDPGLGLRLIYFSYDVKMKEKGDIPEGYSVSREKKERFSLILESASTNQTSMYLCASSFIGGGSNQPQHFGDGTRLSIL.

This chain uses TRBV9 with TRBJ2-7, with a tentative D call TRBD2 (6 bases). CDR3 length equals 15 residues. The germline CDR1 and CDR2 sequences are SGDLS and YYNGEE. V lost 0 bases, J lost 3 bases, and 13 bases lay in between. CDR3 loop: CASSVALGSGYEQYF. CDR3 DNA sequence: TGTGCCAGCAGCGTAGCCCTCGGGAGTGGCTACGAGCAGTACTTC.

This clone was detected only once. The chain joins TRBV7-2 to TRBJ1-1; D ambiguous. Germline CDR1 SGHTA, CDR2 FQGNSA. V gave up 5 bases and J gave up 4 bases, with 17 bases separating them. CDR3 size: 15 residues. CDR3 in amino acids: CASSHAALGTTEAFF. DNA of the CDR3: TGTGCCAGCAGCCATGCGGCCCTAGGAACCACTGAAGCTTTCTTT.

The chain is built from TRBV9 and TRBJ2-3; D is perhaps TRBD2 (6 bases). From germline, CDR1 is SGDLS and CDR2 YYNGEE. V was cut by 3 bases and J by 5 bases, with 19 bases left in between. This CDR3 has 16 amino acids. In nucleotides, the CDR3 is TGTGCCAGCAGCGGGGGGGATCTACTCGCCGGAGATACGCAGTATTTT. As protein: CASSGGDLLAGDTQYF.

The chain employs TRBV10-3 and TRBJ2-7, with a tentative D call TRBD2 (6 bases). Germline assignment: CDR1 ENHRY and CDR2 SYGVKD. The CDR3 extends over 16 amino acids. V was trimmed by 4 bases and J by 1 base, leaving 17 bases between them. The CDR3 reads CAISGSLGGPSYEQYF. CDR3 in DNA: TGTGCCATCAGTGGGTCCCTCGGGGGTCCTTCCTACGAGCAGTACTTC.

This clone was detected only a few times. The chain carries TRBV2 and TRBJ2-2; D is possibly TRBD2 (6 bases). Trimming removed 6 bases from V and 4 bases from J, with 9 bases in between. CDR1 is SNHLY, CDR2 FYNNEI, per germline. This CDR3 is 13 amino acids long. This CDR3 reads CASRGLFTGELFF. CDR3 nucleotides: TGTGCCAGCAGGGGACTGTTCACCGGGGAGCTGTTTTTT.

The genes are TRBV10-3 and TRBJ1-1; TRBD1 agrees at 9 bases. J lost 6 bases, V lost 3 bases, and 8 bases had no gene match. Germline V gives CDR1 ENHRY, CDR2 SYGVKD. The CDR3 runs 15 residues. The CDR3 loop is CAISDRDREGPEAFF. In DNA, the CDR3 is TGTGCCATCAGTGACCGGGACAGGGAAGGTCCTGAAGCTTTCTTT.

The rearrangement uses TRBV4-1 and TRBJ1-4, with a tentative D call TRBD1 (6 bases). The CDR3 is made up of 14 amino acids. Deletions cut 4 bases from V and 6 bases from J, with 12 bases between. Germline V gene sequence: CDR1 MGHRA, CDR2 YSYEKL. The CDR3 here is CASSPSGDYEKLFF. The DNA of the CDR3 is TGCGCCAGCAGCCCCTCAGGGGATTATGAAAAACTGTTTTTT.

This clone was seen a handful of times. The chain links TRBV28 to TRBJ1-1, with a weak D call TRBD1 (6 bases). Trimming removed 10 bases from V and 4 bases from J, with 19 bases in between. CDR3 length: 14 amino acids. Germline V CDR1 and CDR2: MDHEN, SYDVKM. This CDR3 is CATISQGVGTEAFF. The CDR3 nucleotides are TGTGCCACCATTTCACAGGGAGTAGGCACTGAAGCTTTCTTT. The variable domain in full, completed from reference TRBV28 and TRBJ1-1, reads DVKVTQSSRYLVKRTGEKVFLECVQDMDHENMFWYRQDPGLGLRLIYFSYDVKMKEKGDIPEGYSVSREKKERFSLILESASTNQTSMYLCATISQGVGTEAFFGQGTRLTVV.

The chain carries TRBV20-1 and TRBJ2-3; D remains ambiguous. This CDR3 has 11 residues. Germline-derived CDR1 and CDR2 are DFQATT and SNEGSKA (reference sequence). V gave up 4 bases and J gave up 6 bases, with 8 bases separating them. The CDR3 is CSAKIPDTQYF. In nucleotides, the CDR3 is TGCAGTGCTAAAATCCCGGATACGCAGTATTTT.

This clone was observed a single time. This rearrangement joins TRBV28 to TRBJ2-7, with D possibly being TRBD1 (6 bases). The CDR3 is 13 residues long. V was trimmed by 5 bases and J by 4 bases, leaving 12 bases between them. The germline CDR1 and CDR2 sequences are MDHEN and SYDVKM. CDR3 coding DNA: TGTGCCAGCAGTACTTACAGGGAATACGAGCAGTACTTC. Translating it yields CASSTYREYEQYF.

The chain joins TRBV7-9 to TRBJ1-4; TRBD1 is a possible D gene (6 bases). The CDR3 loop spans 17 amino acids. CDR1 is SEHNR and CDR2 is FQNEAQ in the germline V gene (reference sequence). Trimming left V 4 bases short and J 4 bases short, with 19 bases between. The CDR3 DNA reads TGTGCCAGCAGCTCCCTCCTTAGTACAGGGATTAATGAAAAACTGTTTTTT. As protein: CASSSLLSTGINEKLFF.

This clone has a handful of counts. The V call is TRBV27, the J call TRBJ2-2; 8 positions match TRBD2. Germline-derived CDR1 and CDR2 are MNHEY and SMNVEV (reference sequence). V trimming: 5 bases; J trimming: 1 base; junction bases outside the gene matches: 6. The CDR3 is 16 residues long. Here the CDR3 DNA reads TGTGCCAGCAGTCGCGCCGGGACTAGGAACACCGGGGAGCTGTTTTTT. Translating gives CASSRAGTRNTGELFF.

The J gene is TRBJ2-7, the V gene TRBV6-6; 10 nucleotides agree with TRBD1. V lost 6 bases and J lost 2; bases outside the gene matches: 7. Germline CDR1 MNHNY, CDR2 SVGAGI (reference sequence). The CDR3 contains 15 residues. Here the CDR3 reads CASRIDRGPTYEQYF. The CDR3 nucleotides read TGTGCCAGCAGGATCGACAGGGGGCCAACCTACGAGCAGTACTTC.

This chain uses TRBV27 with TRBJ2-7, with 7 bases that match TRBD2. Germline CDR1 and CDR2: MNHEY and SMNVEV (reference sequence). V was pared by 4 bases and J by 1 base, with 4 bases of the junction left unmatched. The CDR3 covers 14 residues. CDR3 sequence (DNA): TGTGCCAGCAGTTGGTCTAGCGGATCCTACGAGCAGTACTTC. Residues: CASSWSSGSYEQYF.

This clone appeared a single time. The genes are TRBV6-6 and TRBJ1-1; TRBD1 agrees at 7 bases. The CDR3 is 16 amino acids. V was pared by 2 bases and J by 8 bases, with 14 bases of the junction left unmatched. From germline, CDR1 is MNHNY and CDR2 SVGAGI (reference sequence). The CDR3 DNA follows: TGTGCCAGCAGTTACAGAGGGACAGAAAAGGGGAGAGAAGCTTTCTTT. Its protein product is CASSYRGTEKGREAFF.

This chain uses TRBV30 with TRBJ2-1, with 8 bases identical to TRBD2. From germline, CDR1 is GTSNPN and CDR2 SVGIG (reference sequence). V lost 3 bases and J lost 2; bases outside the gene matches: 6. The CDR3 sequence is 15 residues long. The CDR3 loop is CAWSYGGGPYNEQFF. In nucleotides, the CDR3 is TGTGCCTGGAGCTACGGCGGGGGGCCCTACAATGAGCAGTTCTTC.

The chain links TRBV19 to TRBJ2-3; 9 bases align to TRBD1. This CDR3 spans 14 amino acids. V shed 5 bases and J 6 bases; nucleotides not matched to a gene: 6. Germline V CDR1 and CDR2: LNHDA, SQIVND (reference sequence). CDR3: CASSLGTGLDTQYF. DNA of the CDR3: TGTGCCAGTAGTCTCGGGACAGGGTTGGATACGCAGTATTTT.

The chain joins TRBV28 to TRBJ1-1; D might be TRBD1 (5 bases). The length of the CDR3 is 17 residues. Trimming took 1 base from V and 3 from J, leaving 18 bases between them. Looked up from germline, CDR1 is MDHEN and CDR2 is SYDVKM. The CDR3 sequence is CASSLLTRGGSDTEAFF. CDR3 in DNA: TGTGCCAGCAGTTTATTAACCCGTGGGGGGTCGGACACTGAAGCTTTCTTT.

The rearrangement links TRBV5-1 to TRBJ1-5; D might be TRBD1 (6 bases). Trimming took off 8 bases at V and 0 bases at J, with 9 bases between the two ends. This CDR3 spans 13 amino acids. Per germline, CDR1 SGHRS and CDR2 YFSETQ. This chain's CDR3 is CASRQDSNQPQHF. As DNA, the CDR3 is TGCGCCAGTCGACAGGATAGCAATCAGCCCCAGCATTTT.

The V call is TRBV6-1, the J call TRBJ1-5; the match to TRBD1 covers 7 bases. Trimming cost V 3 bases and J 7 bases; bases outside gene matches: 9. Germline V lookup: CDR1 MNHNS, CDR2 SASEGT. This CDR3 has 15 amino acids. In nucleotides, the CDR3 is TGTGCCAGCAGTGATCAAGACAGGGCTGAACAGCCCCAGCATTTT. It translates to CASSDQDRAEQPQHF.